Below are 8 T cell receptor beta chains sequenced from a single sample in a study of blood T cell repertoires in COVID-19. The data were produced by immunoSEQ multiplex PCR, yet TCRdb's version contains in-frame clones alone and is incomplete. This sample yields roughly 200,000 clones, of which 80% to 95% are seen a single time; 0.45% to 0.65% belongs to the top ten. Sequences were obtained from peripheral blood. The receptors were sampled from a middle-aged man with acute or convalescent COVID-19.

V gene TRBV6-5 combines with J gene TRBJ1-2, with TRBD1 matching over 7 bases. The CDR3 extends over 13 amino acids. Germline V lookup: CDR1 MNHEY, CDR2 SVGAGI. After removal of 6 bases from V and 2 bases from J, the junction contained 3 bases not matched to a gene. The CDR3 DNA is TGTGCCAGCAGACCGGGACAGAACTATGGCTACACCTTC. Its protein product is CASRPGQNYGYTF.

The V call is TRBV6-5, the J call TRBJ1-2, with D perhaps matching TRBD1 (6 bases). Trimming took 0 bases from V and 3 from J, leaving 8 bases between them. Germline-derived CDR1 and CDR2 are MNHEY and SVGAGI. This CDR3 is built from 14 residues. The CDR3 reads CASSYSRGYYGYTF. The CDR3 DNA is TGTGCCAGCAGTTACTCGAGGGGGTACTATGGCTACACCTTC.

This clone has only a few counts. V usage is TRBV2 and J usage is TRBJ1-1, with D tentatively TRBD1 (5 bases). The CDR3 has 11 residues. The V gene's germline CDR1 is SNHLY and CDR2 FYNNEI. V was clipped by 6 bases and J by 3 bases, with 5 bases between them. The CDR3 coding sequence is TGTGCCAGCAGAGGGGACACTGAAGCTTTCTTT. It yields the protein CASRGDTEAFF.

The V call is TRBV10-3, the J call TRBJ1-1, with TRBD1 as a possible D gene (6 bases). Per the germline V gene, CDR1 is ENHRY and CDR2 is SYGVKD. The CDR3 length is 14 residues. Trimming stripped 6 bases from V and 5 bases from J, with 16 bases between. CDR3 sequence reads: CAISDTGRTTEAFF. For the CDR3, the DNA is TGTGCCATCAGCGATACAGGGAGAACGACTGAAGCTTTCTTT.

V gene TRBV27 combines with J gene TRBJ1-4; 9 bases are a match to TRBD1. The germline CDR1 and CDR2 sequences are MNHEY and SMNVEV (reference sequence). CDR3 length equals 17 residues. The trim removed 6 bases at V and 3 bases at J, leaving 11 bases unmatched. The chain's CDR3 is CASRSGTGLMANEKLFF. The CDR3 bases are TGTGCCAGCAGATCGGGGACAGGGTTAATGGCTAATGAAAAACTGTTTTTT.

This sequence joins TRBV28 and TRBJ1-5, with 10 nucleotides matching TRBD1. The CDR3 extends over 14 amino acids. Germline CDR1 and CDR2: MDHEN and SYDVKM. The junction had 11 bases not matched to a gene; V was cut back by 8 bases and J by 10 bases. The CDR3 here is CASRSGTGAVPQHF. In nucleotides, the CDR3 is TGTGCCAGCCGCAGTGGGACAGGGGCCGTCCCCCAGCATTTT.

V is TRBV2 and J is TRBJ2-7, with a possible D match to TRBD1 (6 bases). The V gene's germline CDR1 is SNHLY and CDR2 FYNNEI. The CDR3 spans 13 residues. V shed 2 bases and J shed 1 base, with 6 bases lying between them. The CDR3 loop is CASSEQGSYEQYV. In DNA form, the CDR3 reads TGTGCCAGCAGTGAACAGGGGTCCTACGAGCAGTACGTC.

CDR3 sequence: CASSPATSGLRRYF. The DNA for the CDR3 is TGTGCCAGCAGCCCGGCGACTAGCGGGCTTCGGCGGTACTTC. V is TRBV7-2 and J is TRBJ2-4, with 10 bases identical to TRBD2. V lost 5 bases and J lost 15; bases outside the gene matches: 13. Germline V gives CDR1 SGHTA, CDR2 FQGNSA. The length of the CDR3 is 14 residues.